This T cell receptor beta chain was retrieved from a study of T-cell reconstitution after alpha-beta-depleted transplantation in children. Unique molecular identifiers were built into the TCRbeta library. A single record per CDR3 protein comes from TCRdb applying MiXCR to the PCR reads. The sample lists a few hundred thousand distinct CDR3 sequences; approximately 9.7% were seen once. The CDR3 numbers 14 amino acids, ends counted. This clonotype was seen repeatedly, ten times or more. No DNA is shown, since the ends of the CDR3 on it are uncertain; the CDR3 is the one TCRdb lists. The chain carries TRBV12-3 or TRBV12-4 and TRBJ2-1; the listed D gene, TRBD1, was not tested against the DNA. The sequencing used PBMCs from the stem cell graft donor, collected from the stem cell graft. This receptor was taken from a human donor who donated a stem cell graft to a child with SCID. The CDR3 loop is CASSSSDRGNEQFF.